This T cell receptor (beta chain) is drawn from a study of T cell repertoires in cytomegalovirus infection. Study-wide background: The public TCR beta signatures pointed to both CMV infection and matching HLA type.

This clonotype came up many times. Its antigen is unidentified. Each CDR3 protein gets one entry after TCRdb re-called the reads with MiXCR. The sample has around 450,000 distinct CDR3 sequences, about a third seen once. General study findings and limits: Ex vivo, HLA-C-restricted CMV-specific TCR beta clonotypes prevailed over the rest of the response.

Germline assignment: CDR1 LNHDA and CDR2 SQIVND (reference sequence). Deletions cut 8 bases from V and 5 bases from J, with 18 bases between. This CDR3 region has 14 residues. The sequenced sample was PBMCs. The source is a human donor in good health (CMV status not recorded). Some clones in this sample may be carry-over from other donors' samples. This sequence joins TRBV19 and TRBJ1-1; the D is unclear. The CDR3 reads CASSSEGIRTEAFF. The CDR3 DNA sequence: TGTGCCAGTTCATCGGAGGGAATACGTACTGAAGCTTTCTTT.